The rows below give T cell receptor beta chains drawn from one sample of a study of cytomegalovirus exposure and HLA in healthy donors. Using immunoSEQ multiplex PCR, the repertoire was profiled, and TCRdb retains in-frame clones only, with some absent. Of about 56,000 clones in the sample, around 94% are singletons; the top ten hold roughly 1.1%. Sequenced input: PBMCs. These receptors were taken from a man aged 18 to 29 in good health and CMV-seronegative. CDR3s include the opening cysteine and the closing phenylalanine or tryptophan. A D gene is named only where the DNA matches it firmly. Only part of the rows carry a size: once, few, many, or a class if the clone is expanded.

v_call,j_call,d_call,clone_size,cdr3_aa,cdr3_nt
TRBV6-1,TRBJ2-5,NA,NA,CASSAPGVTQYF,TGTGCCAGCAGCGCCCCCGGGGTTACCCAGTACTTC
TRBV6-1,TRBJ2-7,NA,NA,CASSEGTGVYEQYF,TGTGCCAGCAGTGAGGGGACTGGCGTGTACGAGCAGTACTTC
TRBV6-1,TRBJ2-1,TRBD2,NA,CASTLAGGSYNEQFF,TGTGCCAGCACCTTAGCGGGAGGGAGCTACAATGAGCAGTTCTTC
TRBV6-5,TRBJ1-1,NA,NA,CVCGSRNTEAFF,TGTGTCTGCGGGAGCAGAAACACTGAAGCTTTCTTT
TRBV4-1,TRBJ2-1,NA,NA,CASRDVLYNEQFF,TGCGCCAGCAGAGATGTTCTATACAATGAGCAGTTCTTC
TRBV7-2,TRBJ2-3,TRBD1,NA,CASSSGTGTDTQYF,TGTGCCAGCAGCTCCGGGACAGGGACAGATACGCAGTATTTT
TRBV10-3,TRBJ2-3,NA,NA,CAISESGDFTDTQYF,TGTGCCATCAGTGAGTCGGGGGACTTCACAGATACGCAGTATTTT
TRBV5-8,TRBJ2-4,TRBD1,once,CASSSLPGTGGAKNIQYF,TGTGCCAGCAGCTCCCTTCCCGGGACAGGGGGCGCCAAAAACATTCAGTACTTC
TRBV6-4,TRBJ2-7,NA,NA,CASSEQGGSSYEQYF,TGTGCCAGCAGTGAGCAGGGCGGATCCTCCTACGAGCAGTACTTC
TRBV29-1,TRBJ2-5,TRBD2,NA,CSVEVRVLAGKQETQYF,TGCAGCGTTGAAGTTCGGGTCCTAGCGGGAAAACAAGAGACCCAGTACTTC
TRBV7-3,TRBJ2-3,TRBD1,NA,CASSLGIQGLTDTQYF,TGTGCCAGCAGCTTAGGGATACAGGGGCTCACAGATACGCAGTATTTT
TRBV10-3,TRBJ2-5,NA,NA,CAISEERGTQETQYF,TGTGCCATCAGTGAAGAAAGGGGCACCCAAGAGACCCAGTACTTC
TRBV5-1,TRBJ2-1,TRBD1,NA,CASRGQGVNEQFF,TGCGCCAGCAGGGGACAGGGGGTGAATGAGCAGTTCTTC
TRBV4-3,TRBJ2-1,TRBD2,NA,CASSQVLAGESKGPYNEQFF,TGCGCCAGCAGCCAAGTACTAGCGGGAGAGTCCAAAGGTCCCTACAATGAGCAGTTCTTC
TRBV11-2,TRBJ2-3,TRBD2,NA,CASSAGLAGAGTDTQYF,TGTGCCAGCAGCGCCGGACTAGCGGGAGCGGGAACAGATACGCAGTATTTT
TRBV4-3,TRBJ2-1,NA,NA,CASSVTGLARNEQFF,TGCGCCAGCAGCGTTACGGGACTCGCGCGGAATGAGCAGTTCTTC
TRBV5-5,TRBJ2-7,NA,few,CASSLPLYEQYF,TGTGCCAGCAGCCTACCCTTGTACGAGCAGTACTTC
TRBV28,TRBJ1-5,TRBD1,NA,CASSLLGTGYQPQHF,TGTGCCAGCAGTTTATTAGGGACAGGGTATCAGCCCCAGCATTTT
TRBV29-1,TRBJ2-3,TRBD2,NA,CSVRSGRAGVDTQYF,TGCAGCGTTCGCAGCGGGAGGGCGGGGGTAGATACGCAGTATTTT
TRBV28,TRBJ1-3,NA,NA,CASRGEGFSGNTIYF,TGTGCCAGCAGGGGGGAGGGATTCTCTGGAAACACCATATATTTT
TRBV14,TRBJ2-1,TRBD2,once,CASSEGTSGVKASYNEQFF,TGTGCCAGCAGCGAAGGCACTAGCGGGGTTAAGGCCTCCTACAATGAGCAGTTCTTC
TRBV2,TRBJ2-1,TRBD2,NA,CASSPLAGGDNEQFF,TGTGCCAGCAGTCCCCTAGCGGGAGGAGACAATGAGCAGTTCTTC